The clone carrying this T cell receptor beta chain was seen repeatedly, ten times or more. What it binds is not known. The sample comes from a study of spatial heterogeneity in lung cancer. Turning to the study itself: The study observed each unique TCR and UMI combination more than ten times on average in raw reads.

The time point was: sample taken at primary tumor resection. Whole RNA was taken from tumor, nontumor lung or frozen PBMC; it was then sequenced unsorted. A total of around 76 untreated early-stage non-small cell lung cancer patients served as donors. Study conclusions and caveats: Resection blood, more than follow-up blood, showed ubiquitous expanded tumor TCRs.

Individual TCR cDNA molecules each bore their own unique molecular identifier. One entry per CDR3 protein, called by TCRdb with MiXCR from the 5' RACE reads. The data contain about 36,000 distinct CDR3 sequences, around 5.5% of them singletons. Here the sequenced sample was PBMCs, taken at surgery. The TCR was taken from a female donor with early-stage non-small cell lung cancer.

In DNA, the CDR3 is TGCAGTGCTACTCTATCGGGGTTCCTGTTGAACACTGAAGCTTTCTTT. Translation: CSATLSGFLLNTEAFF. The J gene is TRBJ1-1, the V gene TRBV20-1, with no clear D. The V and J ends lost 4 bases and 0 bases respectively, with 18 bases between them. This CDR3 comprises 16 residues. In germline, CDR1 is DFQATT, CDR2 SNEGSKA (reference sequence).